This T cell receptor (beta chain) was recovered during a study of blood T cell repertoires in COVID-19. In the source study's methods: Nucleated cell number was recorded as an estimate derived from reference gene primer amplification. Measured with immunoSEQ multiplex PCR; TCRdb has only the in-frame clones, and not every one. Clonal size and the V and J genes are those of that table, whereas D and trimming came from the DNA. Found here are fewer than 200,000 clones, 82% of them singletons; the top ten hold roughly 8%. The germline V and J ends were trimmed by 0 bases and 1 base, with 13 bases remaining between them. The CDR3 runs to 17 residues. Germline loops: CDR1 SGHRS, CDR2 YFSETQ.

The chain has TRBV5-1 and TRBJ2-2, with D maybe TRBD2 (6 bases). The sequence was obtained from an older woman with COVID-19, enrolled during active disease. The source material was peripheral blood. CDR3 DNA sequence: TGCGCCAGCAGCTTGGCCGTGGGGGGACTGAACACCGGGGAGCTGTTTTTT. It translates to CASSLAVGGLNTGELFF.